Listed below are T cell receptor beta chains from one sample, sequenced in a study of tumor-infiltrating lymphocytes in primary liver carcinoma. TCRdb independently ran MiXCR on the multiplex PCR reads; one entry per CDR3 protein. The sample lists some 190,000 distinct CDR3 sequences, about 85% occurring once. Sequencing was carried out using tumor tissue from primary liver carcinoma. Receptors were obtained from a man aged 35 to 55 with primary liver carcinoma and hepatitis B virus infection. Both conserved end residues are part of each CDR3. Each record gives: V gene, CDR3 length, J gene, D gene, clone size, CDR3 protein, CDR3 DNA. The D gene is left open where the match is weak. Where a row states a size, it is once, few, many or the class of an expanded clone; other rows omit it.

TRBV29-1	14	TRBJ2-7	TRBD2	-	CTVGTSGRSGEKYF	TGCACCGTCGGGACTAGCGGGAGGTCTGGGGAGAAGTACTTC
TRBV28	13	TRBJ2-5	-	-	CAIEGGTLETQCF	TGTGCCATCGAGGGGGGGACCCTGGAGACCCAGTGCTTC
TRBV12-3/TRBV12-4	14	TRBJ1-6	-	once	CASILSGAGTPIHF	TGTGCCAGCATCCTAAGTGGGGCTGGGACACCCATCCACTTT
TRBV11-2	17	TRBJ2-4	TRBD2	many	CASSLDTSGIAKNIQYF	TGTGCCAGCAGCTTAGATACTAGCGGGATTGCCAAAAACATTCAGTACTTC
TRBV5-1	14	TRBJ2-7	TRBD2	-	CVSRAEGTRREKYF	TGCGTCAGCAGAGCGGAGGGGACTAGGAGGGAGAAGTACTTC
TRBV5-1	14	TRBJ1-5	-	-	CSSNLGDLNQPRHF	TGCTCCAGCAACTTGGGGGACCTAAATCAGCCCCGGCATTTT
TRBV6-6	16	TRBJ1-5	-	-	CAIRLAGGPRTGTQHF	TGTGCCATCCGACTAGCGGGAGGTCCCCGCACAGGTACGCAGCATTTT
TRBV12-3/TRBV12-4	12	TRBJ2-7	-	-	CASSHGGIEQYF	TGTGCCAGTAGTCACGGAGGCATCGAGCAGTACTTC
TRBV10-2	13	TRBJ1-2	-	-	CACSFLKEYGYTF	TGCGCCTGCAGTTTTTTAAAGGAGTATGGCTACACCTTC
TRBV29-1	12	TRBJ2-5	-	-	CSAATLQEIHYF	TGCAGCGCCGCGACTTTGCAAGAGATCCACTACTTC